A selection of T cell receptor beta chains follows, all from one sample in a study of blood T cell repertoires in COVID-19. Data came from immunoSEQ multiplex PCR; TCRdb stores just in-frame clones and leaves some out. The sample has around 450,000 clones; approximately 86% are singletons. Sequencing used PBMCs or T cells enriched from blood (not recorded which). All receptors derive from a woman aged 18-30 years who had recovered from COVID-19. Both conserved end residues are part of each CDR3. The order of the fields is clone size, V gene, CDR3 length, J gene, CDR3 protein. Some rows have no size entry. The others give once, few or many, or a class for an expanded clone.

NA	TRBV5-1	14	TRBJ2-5	CASSPDYTKETQYF
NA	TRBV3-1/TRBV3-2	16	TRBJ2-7	CASSQGSSGGAGEQYF
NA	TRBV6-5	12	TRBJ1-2	CASSYEGSGYTF
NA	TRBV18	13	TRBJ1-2	CASSEQGNYGYTF
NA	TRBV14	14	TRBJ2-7	CASSQDGAPAEQYF
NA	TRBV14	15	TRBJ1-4	CASSQTMGGTEKLFF
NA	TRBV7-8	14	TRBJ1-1	CASSLAGGWTEAFF
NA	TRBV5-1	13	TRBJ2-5	CASSPRPGETQYF
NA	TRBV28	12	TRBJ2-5	CASSSGLPTQYF
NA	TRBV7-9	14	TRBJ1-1	CASSLLTGGTEAFF
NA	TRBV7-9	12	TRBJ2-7	CASLDRLSEQYF
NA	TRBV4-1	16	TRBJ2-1	CASSQGGGRIDNEQFF
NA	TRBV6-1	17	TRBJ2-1	CASSDLLTSGGHNEQFF
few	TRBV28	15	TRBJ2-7	CASSGRGGGSYEQYF
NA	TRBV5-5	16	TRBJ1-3	CASSPNPVPSGNTIYF
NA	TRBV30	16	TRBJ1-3	CAWSLEDRRSGNTIYF
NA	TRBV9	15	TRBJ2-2	CASSDTGGPGGELFF
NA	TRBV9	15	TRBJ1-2	CASSVPGRELYGYTF
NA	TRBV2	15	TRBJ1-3	CASSRDRTSGNTIYF
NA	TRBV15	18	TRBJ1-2	CATSRGPPDRATNYGYTF
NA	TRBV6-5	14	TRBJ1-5	CASRMGLGNQPQHF
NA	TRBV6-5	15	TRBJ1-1	CASSPLLGGGAEAFF
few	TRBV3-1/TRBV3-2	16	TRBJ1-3	CASSPRTESSGNTIYF
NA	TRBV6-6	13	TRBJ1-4	CATKDRVEEKLFF
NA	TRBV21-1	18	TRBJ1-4	CASSKSNSRDTTNEKLFF
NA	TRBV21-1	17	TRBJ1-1	CASNAGGSLTENTEAFF
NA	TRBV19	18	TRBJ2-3	CASSIDLAGGISTDTQYF
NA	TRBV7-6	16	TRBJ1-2	CASSANTGLINYGYTF
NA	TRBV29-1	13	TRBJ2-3	CSVEVGVSGTQYF
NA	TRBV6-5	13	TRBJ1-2	CASSFPGGDGYTF
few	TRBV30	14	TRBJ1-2	CAWSVNRGQDGYTF
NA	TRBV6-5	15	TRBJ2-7	CASSYSATYSYEQYF
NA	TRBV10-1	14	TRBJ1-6	CASSVDRDNSPLHF
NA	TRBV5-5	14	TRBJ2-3	CASRTQQGTDTQYF
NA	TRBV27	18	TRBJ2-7	CASSSYPHRDRNSGEQYF
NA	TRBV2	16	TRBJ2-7	CASSPNRDRVYYEQYF
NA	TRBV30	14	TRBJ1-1	CAWRTGPASTEAFF
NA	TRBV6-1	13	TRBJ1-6	CASSEVVQGTLHF
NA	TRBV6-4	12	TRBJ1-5	CASGTGEGPQHF
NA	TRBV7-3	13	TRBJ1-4	CASSSSPGEKLFF
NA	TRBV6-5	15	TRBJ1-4	CASSRDRGTVGKLFF